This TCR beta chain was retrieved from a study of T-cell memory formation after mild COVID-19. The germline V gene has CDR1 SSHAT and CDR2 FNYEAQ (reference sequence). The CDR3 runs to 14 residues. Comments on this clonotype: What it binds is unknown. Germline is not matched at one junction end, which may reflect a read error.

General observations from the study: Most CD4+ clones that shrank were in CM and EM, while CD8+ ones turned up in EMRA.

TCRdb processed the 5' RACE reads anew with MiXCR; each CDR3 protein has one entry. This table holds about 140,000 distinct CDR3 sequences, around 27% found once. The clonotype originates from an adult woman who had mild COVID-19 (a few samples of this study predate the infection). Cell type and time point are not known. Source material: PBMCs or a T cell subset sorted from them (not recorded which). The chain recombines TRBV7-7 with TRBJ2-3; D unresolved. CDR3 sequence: CASSFGQSTDTQYF. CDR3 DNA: TGTGCTAGCAGCTTTGGGCAGAGCACAGATACGCAGTATTTT.